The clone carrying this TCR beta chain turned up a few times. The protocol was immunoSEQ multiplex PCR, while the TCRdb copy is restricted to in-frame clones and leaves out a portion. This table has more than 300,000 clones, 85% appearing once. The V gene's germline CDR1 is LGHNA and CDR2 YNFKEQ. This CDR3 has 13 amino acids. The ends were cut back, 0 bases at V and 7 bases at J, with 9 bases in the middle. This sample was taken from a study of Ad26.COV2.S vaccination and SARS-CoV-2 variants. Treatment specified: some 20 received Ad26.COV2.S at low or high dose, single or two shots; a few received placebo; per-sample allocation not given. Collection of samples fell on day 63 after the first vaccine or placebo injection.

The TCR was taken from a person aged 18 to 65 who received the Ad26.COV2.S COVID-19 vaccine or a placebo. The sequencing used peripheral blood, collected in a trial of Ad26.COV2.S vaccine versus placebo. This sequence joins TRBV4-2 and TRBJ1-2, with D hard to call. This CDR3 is CASSQDHDIGYTF. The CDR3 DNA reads TGTGCCAGCAGCCAAGATCACGACATTGGCTACACCTTC.